The rows below give T cell receptor beta chains drawn from one sample of a study of T cell clonotyping in hematopoietic cell transplantation. Generated by immunoSEQ multiplex PCR, the TCRdb table keeps only in-frame clones and is missing some. The sample yields roughly 40,000 clones, approximately 81% seen once. The sequencing used peripheral blood mononuclear cells, collected before stem cell transplant. The receptors come from a man aged 55 to 70 with acute myeloid leukemia. Some clones in this sample may be carry-over from other donors' samples. Each CDR3 is given with its conserved first and last residue. A D gene is named only where the DNA matches it firmly. Size values are once, few and many counts, or a class for expanded clones, and some rows have none.

abundance,j_gene,v_gene,d_gene,CDR3nt,CDR3aa
once,TRBJ2-5,TRBV28,TRBD2,TGTGCCAGCAGTTCACGGACTAGCAGATCCCGGGGGACCCAGTACTTC,CASSSRTSRSRGTQYF
-,TRBJ1-2,TRBV7-9,-,TGTGCCAGCAGCCCAAGACAGGTCTATGGCTACACCTTC,CASSPRQVYGYTF
-,TRBJ2-3,TRBV29-1,-,TGCAGCGTTGTAGCGACTAGTAGCACAGATACGCAGTATTTT,CSVVATSSTDTQYF
-,TRBJ1-6,TRBV30,TRBD1,TGTGCCTGGAGTACAAAACAGGGGGCCACCCTCCACTTT,CAWSTKQGATLHF
-,TRBJ2-3,TRBV7-8,TRBD1,TGTGCCAGCAGCCCAGACAGGGGGCGAGATACGCAGTATTTT,CASSPDRGRDTQYF
-,TRBJ2-7,TRBV5-4,-,TGTGCCAGCAGCCCTCCCGGGGCATACGAGCAGTACTTC,CASSPPGAYEQYF
-,TRBJ1-1,TRBV28,TRBD1,TGTGCCAGCAGTTTATCCCCTTGGGACAGCCACACTGAAGCTTTCTTT,CASSLSPWDSHTEAFF
-,TRBJ2-5,TRBV9,TRBD1,TGTGCCAGCAGCGTAGCCGCCGGGACAGGGGGACAAGAGACCCAGTACTTC,CASSVAAGTGGQETQYF
-,TRBJ1-1,TRBV2,-,TGTGCCAGCACCTTTCAGGGAGGCGGCACTGAAGCTTTCTTT,CASTFQGGGTEAFF
-,TRBJ1-1,TRBV9,-,TGTGCCAGCAGCGTGGGGGACGAGAACACTGAAGCTTTCTTT,CASSVGDENTEAFF
-,TRBJ2-7,TRBV6-6,-,TGTGCCAGCAGTTCCACAGGGAGACGGGATAGCGAGCAGTACTTC,CASSSTGRRDSEQYF
-,TRBJ2-5,TRBV19,-,TGTGCCAGTAATCGTCGCGGGGATGGGGAGACCCAGTACTTC,CASNRRGDGETQYF
-,TRBJ2-1,TRBV5-1,-,TGCGCCAGCAGCTTGGACACGGTTCGCTCCTACAATGAGCAGTTCTTC,CASSLDTVRSYNEQFF
-,TRBJ1-2,TRBV30,-,TGTGCCTGGAGTGTATCCGTGGACGGCTACACCTTC,CAWSVSVDGYTF
-,TRBJ2-1,TRBV11-3,TRBD2,TGTGCCAGCAGCTTAGATGGCGGGGGCTCCTACAATGAGCAGTTCTTC,CASSLDGGGSYNEQFF
-,TRBJ1-2,TRBV28,-,TGTGCCAGCAGTCCACCGGGCTCCTATGGCTACACCTTC,CASSPPGSYGYTF
-,TRBJ2-7,TRBV7-2,TRBD2,TGTGCCAGCAGTCGTCCGGGACTAGCGGGGGTGGGGCTAGGGGAGCAGTACTTC,CASSRPGLAGVGLGEQYF
-,TRBJ1-1,TRBV7-2,-,TGTGCCAGCAGCTCAATTGGAGAGACTGAAGCTTTCTTT,CASSSIGETEAFF
-,TRBJ1-1,TRBV6-5,TRBD1,TGTGCCAGCAGTCGGACAGGCCTCGAAGCTTTCTTT,CASSRTGLEAFF
-,TRBJ1-2,TRBV5-6,-,TGTGCCAGCAGCTTGGTTGGGGGAGGGGAATACTATGGCTACACCTTC,CASSLVGGGEYYGYTF
-,TRBJ1-2,TRBV29-1,-,TGCAGCGTTGGTCCGCTGGAACTAAACTATGGCTACACCTTC,CSVGPLELNYGYTF
-,TRBJ1-5,TRBV6-5,-,TGTGCCAGCAGTTACTCGCAGCTTAGCAATCAGCCCCAGCATTTT,CASSYSQLSNQPQHF
-,TRBJ2-7,TRBV28,TRBD1,TGTGCCAGCAGTCTTGGACAGGCCACCTACGAGCAGTACTTC,CASSLGQATYEQYF
-,TRBJ2-7,TRBV11-3,-,TGTGCCAGCAGCTTATCCCTCTCGGGACATGCATCCTACGAGCAGTACTTC,CASSLSLSGHASYEQYF
few,TRBJ2-7,TRBV19,TRBD2,TGTGCCAGTGGTACCGGGGGGGCCTACGAGCAGTACTTC,CASGTGGAYEQYF
once,TRBJ1-1,TRBV28,TRBD1,TGTGCCAGCAGCCCAGTTGGCAGGGGGCTCTCTTCGTCTGAAGCTTTCTTT,CASSPVGRGLSSSEAFF
few,TRBJ1-5,TRBV6-4,-,TGTGCCAGCAGTCAGGGAAAGGATCAGCCCCAGCATTTT,CASSQGKDQPQHF
-,TRBJ1-2,TRBV11-2,-,TGTGCCAGCAGCTTGAGAGGGCAGGGTGGGAACTATGGCTACACCTTC,CASSLRGQGGNYGYTF
-,TRBJ2-1,TRBV28,TRBD1,TGTGCCAGCAGTTACGGGACAGCCCCTCGGGTGCAGTTCTTC,CASSYGTAPRVQFF
-,TRBJ2-7,TRBV2,-,TGTGCCAGCAGTGGCTACGGCTCCTACGAGCAGTACTTC,CASSGYGSYEQYF
-,TRBJ2-1,TRBV6-1,TRBD2,TGTGCCAGCAGTGGACTGCTAGCGGGGGGGCCTTGGTACAATGAGCAGTTCTTC,CASSGLLAGGPWYNEQFF
-,TRBJ2-2,TRBV2,TRBD2,TGTGCCAGTCTAGCGGGGATGAACACCGGGGAGCTGTTTTTT,CASLAGMNTGELFF
-,TRBJ2-5,TRBV6-5,TRBD2,TGTGCCAGCCAGCGGGGCGCGGAGACCCAGTACTTC,CASQRGAETQYF
-,TRBJ2-7,TRBV19,-,TGTGCCAGTAGTCCAGGACAGTTCGGCTACGAGCAGTACTTC,CASSPGQFGYEQYF